A selection of T cell receptor beta chains follows, all from one sample in a study of blood T cell repertoires in COVID-19. Produced via immunoSEQ multiplex PCR; TCRdb's table is partial and in-frame only. The sample includes roughly 70,000 clones, around 89% of them seen just once. The sample taken for sequencing was peripheral blood. The origin of the receptors is a woman of 80 years or more with active COVID-19. CDR3s include the opening cysteine and the closing phenylalanine or tryptophan. A D gene is named only where the DNA matches it firmly. Some rows mark clone size as missing; the rest say once, few, many or name a class of expanded clone.

TRBJ2-7	TRBV5-6	NA	NA	TGTGCCAGCAGCCTAAGCTCCTACGAGCAGTACTTC	CASSLSSYEQYF
TRBJ2-7	TRBV27	few	TRBD1	TGTGCCAGCAGTCAGAGAACAGGGGAGGAGCAGTACTTC	CASSQRTGEEQYF
TRBJ2-1	TRBV7-3	NA	TRBD2	TGTGCCAGCAGCCCTGGACTAGCGGGAGTTTATGAGCAGTTCTTC	CASSPGLAGVYEQFF
TRBJ1-4	TRBV28	NA	TRBD1	TGTGCCAGCAGTCGACCGCGGACAGGGGGAAAACTGTTTTTT	CASSRPRTGGKLFF
TRBJ2-7	TRBV27	NA	NA	TGTGCCAGCAGTTGGACTCCCTGCGAGCAGTACTTC	CASSWTPCEQYF
TRBJ2-2	TRBV9	NA	TRBD2	TGTGCCAGCAGCGTAGGGACTAGCGGGAGAACCGGGGAGCTGTTTTTT	CASSVGTSGRTGELFF
TRBJ1-1	TRBV18	NA	NA	TGTGCCAGCTCACCACAGGGGGGGGACACTGAAGCTTTCTTT	CASSPQGGDTEAFF
TRBJ2-3	TRBV5-8	NA	NA	TGTGCGACCGAGGGCGTCCCAGATACGCAGTATTTT	CATEGVPDTQYF
TRBJ2-5	TRBV5-1	NA	TRBD2	TGCGCCAGCAGCTTGGAGGGACTAGCGGCTCAAGAGACCCAGTACTTC	CASSLEGLAAQETQYF
TRBJ1-5	TRBV23-1	once	NA	TGCGCCTTATTAGGGGGGGGGTATAGCAATCAGCCCCAGCATTTT	CALLGGGYSNQPQHF
TRBJ1-5	TRBV4-2	NA	NA	TGTGCCAGCAGCCAAGAATACAGGATAAATCAGCCCCAGCATTTT	CASSQEYRINQPQHF
TRBJ1-4	TRBV6-2/TRBV6-3	NA	TRBD1	TGTGCCAGCAGCCCCCGACAGGGGTCTAATGAAAAACTGTTTTTT	CASSPRQGSNEKLFF
TRBJ2-1	TRBV25-1	NA	TRBD2	TGTGCCAGCGCCAGCGGGAGGGCCGCCTACAATGAGCAGTTCTTC	CASASGRAAYNEQFF
TRBJ2-1	TRBV19	once	TRBD2	TGTGCCAGTAGTATAGTGGGGTGGTGGACTAGTGGGAATGAGCAGTTCTTC	CASSIVGWWTSGNEQFF
TRBJ2-2	TRBV27	NA	TRBD2	TGTGCCAGCAGTTTCAGGCGGGAGAGGATCGGGGAGCTGTTTTTT	CASSFRRERIGELFF
TRBJ2-2	TRBV4-1	NA	NA	TGCGCCAGCAGCCAAGCGTGGGTTGCCGGGGGGGAGCTGTTTTTT	CASSQAWVAGGELFF
TRBJ2-3	TRBV27	NA	NA	TGTGCCAGCAGAAGGAGGGCAGATACGCAGTATTTT	CASRRRADTQYF
TRBJ2-1	TRBV6-2/TRBV6-3	NA	TRBD2	TGTGCCAGCAGCTCCGGGACTAGCGGGAGATTGAATGAGCAGTTCTTC	CASSSGTSGRLNEQFF
TRBJ2-5	TRBV18	NA	TRBD2	TGTGCCAGCTCACCACTCCAACTAGCGGGAGTTGGGGAGACCCAGTACTTC	CASSPLQLAGVGETQYF
TRBJ2-3	TRBV11-1	NA	NA	TGTGCCAGCAGCTTAGGATTCCAGGCAAGCACAGATACGCAGTATTTT	CASSLGFQASTDTQYF
TRBJ2-7	TRBV19	NA	NA	TGTGCCAGTAGTATGGCGGCTTTCCCCTACGAGCAGTACTTC	CASSMAAFPYEQYF
TRBJ2-1	TRBV7-3	NA	NA	TGTGCCAGCAGCCTTCAACGGAGGGCCGCCAGTGAGCAGTTCTTC	CASSLQRRAASEQFF
TRBJ2-7	TRBV5-1	NA	TRBD1	TGCGCCAGCAGCTTGACCGGGACAGGGTACTCGGGGGAGCAGTACTTC	CASSLTGTGYSGEQYF
TRBJ2-5	TRBV7-2	NA	NA	TGTGCCAGCAGCTTCGGGACACAGACGGGGGAGACCCAGTACTTC	CASSFGTQTGETQYF
TRBJ1-2	TRBV18	NA	TRBD1	TGTGCCAGCTCGGTACGACAGGGGACTAACTATGGCTACACCTTC	CASSVRQGTNYGYTF
TRBJ1-6	TRBV5-1	NA	TRBD1	TGCGCCAGCAGCGGGACAGGTTATAATTCACCCCTCCACTTT	CASSGTGYNSPLHF
TRBJ2-5	TRBV5-1	NA	TRBD2	TGCGCCAGCAGCTTACTAGCGGGAGCTCAAGAGACCCAGTACTTC	CASSLLAGAQETQYF
TRBJ1-2	TRBV5-1	NA	NA	TGCGCCAGCAGCGCGGATAGCTATGGCTACACCTTC	CASSADSYGYTF
TRBJ2-5	TRBV24-1	NA	TRBD1	TGTGCCACCAGGGGACAGGGGGCGAACCAAGAGACCCAGTACTTC	CATRGQGANQETQYF
TRBJ2-2	TRBV5-5	NA	NA	TGTGCCAGCAGCTTGGCCCCTATAACCGGGGAGCTGTTTTTT	CASSLAPITGELFF
TRBJ1-2	TRBV9	NA	NA	TGTGCCAGCAGCGTATATGGAGGGGCGGGCGGCTACACCTTC	CASSVYGGAGGYTF
TRBJ2-5	TRBV9	NA	NA	TGTGCCAGCAGCGTAGGGGTAGGGGATAATGGAGAGACCCAGTACTTC	CASSVGVGDNGETQYF
TRBJ2-2	TRBV7-2	NA	NA	TGTGCCAGCAGCCCCCGGGGGAGTCGAACCGGGGAGCTGTTTTTT	CASSPRGSRTGELFF
TRBJ2-1	TRBV24-1	NA	TRBD2	TGTGCCACCAGTGTGTCTCCGGGACTAGCGGGAGGGAACAATGAGCAGTTCTTC	CATSVSPGLAGGNNEQFF
TRBJ1-2	TRBV10-3	NA	NA	TGTGCCATCAGTGCCCTGGGGGGAGGGGGCTATGGCTACACCTTC	CAISALGGGGYGYTF
TRBJ2-7	TRBV4-3	NA	TRBD1	TGCGCCAGCAGCCAAGCGGCCCCGAGACAGGGGGCCTACGAGCAGTACTTC	CASSQAAPRQGAYEQYF
TRBJ2-1	TRBV29-1	NA	TRBD2	TGCAGCGTTCGCCCTAGCGGGAGCAATGAGCAGTTCTTC	CSVRPSGSNEQFF
TRBJ2-3	TRBV4-3	NA	TRBD2	TGCGCCAGCAGCCAAGTCTATTCACGGACTAGCGACCCGGGTACGCAGTATTTT	CASSQVYSRTSDPGTQYF
TRBJ1-6	TRBV9	NA	NA	TGTGCCAGCAGCCAAACCGGACAGCCTTATAATTCACCCCTCCACTTT	CASSQTGQPYNSPLHF
TRBJ2-7	TRBV28	NA	NA	TGTGCCAGCAGTTTTTCAGGGAACGAGCAGTACTTC	CASSFSGNEQYF
TRBJ2-1	TRBV7-9	NA	NA	TGTGCCAGCAGCCAGGGGTTCAATGAGCAGTTCTTC	CASSQGFNEQFF
TRBJ1-1	TRBV6-5	NA	TRBD1	TGTGCCAGCAGTCCCCCGGACAGGGAGGGCACTGAAGCTTTCTTT	CASSPPDREGTEAFF
TRBJ1-2	TRBV19	NA	NA	TGTGCCAGTAGTATAGATCGGGAGGGAGCATCGGGAGGCTACACCTTC	CASSIDREGASGGYTF
TRBJ1-3	TRBV2	NA	NA	TGTGCCAGCACCCTATCGGGTTCTGGAAACACCATATATTTT	CASTLSGSGNTIYF
TRBJ2-4	TRBV7-3	NA	TRBD1	TGTGCCAGCAGCCTCGACAGGGCCCGTGTGAACATTCAGTACTTC	CASSLDRARVNIQYF
TRBJ2-1	TRBV24-1	NA	NA	TGTGCCACCAGTGATTCTTACTCAAGCTCCTACAATGAGCAGTTCTTC	CATSDSYSSSYNEQFF
TRBJ1-5	TRBV19	NA	TRBD1	TGTGCCAGTACCGCGGACCCGACAGGGTATAGCAATCAGCCCCAGCATTTT	CASTADPTGYSNQPQHF
TRBJ2-2	TRBV5-4	NA	TRBD2	TGTGCCAGCAGCAATAAGGGACGGGAGGGCCCCACCGGGGAGCTGTTTTTT	CASSNKGREGPTGELFF
TRBJ1-4	TRBV5-1	NA	TRBD1	TGCGCCAGCAGCTTGGCCCCAGGGGGCCCTAATGAAAAACTGTTTTTT	CASSLAPGGPNEKLFF
TRBJ2-6	TRBV7-3	NA	NA	TGTGCCAGCAGCCAAAACTCCGGGGCCAACGTCCTGACTTTC	CASSQNSGANVLTF
TRBJ2-1	TRBV2	NA	NA	TGTGCCAGCAGGGTGTCCGTAGATGAGTTCTTC	CASRVSVDEFF
TRBJ1-2	TRBV15	NA	TRBD1	TGTGCCACCAGCAGAAGGACGGGACAGAACTATGGCTACACCTTC	CATSRRTGQNYGYTF
TRBJ2-1	TRBV28	NA	TRBD1	TGTGCCAGCAGTCCCCGGGGAGGGACAGGGGGCGCGGGGAGGCGGCCCTACAATGAGCAGTTCTTC	CASSPRGGTGGAGRRPYNEQFF
TRBJ1-1	TRBV11-2	NA	NA	TGTGCCAGCAGCGCAACCGCGATTCAGGGGAACACTGAAGCTTTCTTT	CASSATAIQGNTEAFF